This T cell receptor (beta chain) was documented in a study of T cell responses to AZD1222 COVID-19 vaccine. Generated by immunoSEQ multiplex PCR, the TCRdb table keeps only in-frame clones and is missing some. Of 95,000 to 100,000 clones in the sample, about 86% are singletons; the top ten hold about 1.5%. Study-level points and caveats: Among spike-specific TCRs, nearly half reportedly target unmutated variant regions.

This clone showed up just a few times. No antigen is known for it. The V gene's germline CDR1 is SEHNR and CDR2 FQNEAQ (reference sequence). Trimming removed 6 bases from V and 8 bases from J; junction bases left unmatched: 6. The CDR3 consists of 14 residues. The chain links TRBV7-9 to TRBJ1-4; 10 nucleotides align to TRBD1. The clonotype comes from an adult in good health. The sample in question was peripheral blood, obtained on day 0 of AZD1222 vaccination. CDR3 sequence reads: CASSRQGAREKLFF. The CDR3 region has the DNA TGTGCCAGCAGTCGACAGGGGGCTCGAGAAAAACTGTTTTTT.